The T cell receptor beta chain described here comes from a study of human T cells and chemical hapten exposure. The wider study: Patch tests put 0.01% DPC on the upper back, and the results were checked at 6 days. Study-level points and caveats: Significantly greater numbers of large CDR3 similarity clusters came from expanded TCRs than from controls. Patch test score showed a positive correlation with PT1 expanded TCR counts.

Time point indicated: patch test 1, 2 weeks after DPC sensitization. Treatment noted: therapeutic diphenylcyclopropenone sensitization with weekly scalp DPC. There are 11 residues in the CDR3. Germline V lookup: CDR1 SNHLY, CDR2 FYNNEI. TCRdb recomputed calls from the RACE reads with MiXCR, one row per CDR3 protein. The sample consists of under 450,000 distinct CDR3 sequences, more than 4.5% of them appearing once. This clonotype was detected a few times. Its antigen is unknown. The receptor's source is a woman aged 45-59 years with alopecia areata. Some clones in this sample may be carry-over from other donors' samples. The chain has TRBV2 and TRBJ2-3; either TRBD1 or TRBD2 may supply D (5 bases each). The material sequenced was whole blood, taken in connection with sensitization to the hapten diphenylcyclopropenone (DPC). The CDR3, as DNA: TGTGCTGGGGACAGCACAGATACGCAGTATTTT. It yields the protein CAGDSTDTQYF.